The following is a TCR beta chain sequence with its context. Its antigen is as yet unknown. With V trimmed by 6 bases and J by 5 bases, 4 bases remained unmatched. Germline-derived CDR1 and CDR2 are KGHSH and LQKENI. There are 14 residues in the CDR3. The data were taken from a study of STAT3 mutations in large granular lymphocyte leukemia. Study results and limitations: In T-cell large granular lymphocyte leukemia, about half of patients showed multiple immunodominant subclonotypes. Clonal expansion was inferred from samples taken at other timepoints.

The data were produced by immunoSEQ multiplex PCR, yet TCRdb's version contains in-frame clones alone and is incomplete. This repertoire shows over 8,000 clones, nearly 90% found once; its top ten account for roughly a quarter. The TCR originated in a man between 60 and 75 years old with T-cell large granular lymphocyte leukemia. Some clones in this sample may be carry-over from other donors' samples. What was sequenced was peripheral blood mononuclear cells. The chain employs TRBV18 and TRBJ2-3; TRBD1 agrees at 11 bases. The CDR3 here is CASSPGTGGDTQYF. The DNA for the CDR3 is TGTGCCAGCTCCCCCGGGACAGGGGGAGATACGCAGTATTTT.